These 12 T cell receptor beta chains were all obtained from the same sample, sequenced in a study of PD-L1 blockade in urothelial cancer. TCRdb's copy holds only in-frame clones and misses some; the assay was immunoSEQ multiplex PCR. This table holds some 2,500 clones, 33% found once. The material was tumor tissue, obtained before atezolizumab (anti-PD-L1) treatment. These receptors originate from a man in his sixties or seventies with urothelial cancer.

This chain uses TRBV9 with TRBJ2-5, with 11 bases fitting TRBD2. Trimming removed 4 bases from V and 7 bases from J; junction bases left unmatched: 3. There are 13 residues in the CDR3. Germline assignment: CDR1 SGDLS and CDR2 YYNGEE. The CDR3 region is CASSSGTSGTQYF. The CDR3 nucleotides read TGTGCCAGCAGCTCCGGGACTAGCGGGACCCAGTACTTC.

In this sample, this clone is medium-sized. The chain couples TRBV7-6 to TRBJ2-3, with a possible D match to TRBD2 (6 bases). The germline CDR1 and CDR2 sequences are SGHVS and FNYEAQ. V lost 3 bases and J 2 bases, leaving 15 bases between the germline ends. CDR3 size: 16 residues. The CDR3 DNA follows: TGTGCCAGCAGCTTCCCCGGCGGGACCTTCACAGATACGCAGTATTTT. Translation: CASSFPGGTFTDTQYF.

The genes are TRBV30 and TRBJ1-1, with TRBD1 identical over 7 bases. CDR1 and CDR2 from the germline V gene are GTSNPN and SVGIG (reference sequence). With 5 bases clipped from V and 3 bases from J, the junction kept 6 bases outside the gene matches. The CDR3 runs 13 residues. The CDR3 here is CAWDRGPDTEAFF. CDR3 bases: TGTGCCTGGGATAGGGGGCCGGACACTGAAGCTTTCTTT.

The rearrangement joins TRBV28 to TRBJ2-7; D is perhaps TRBD1 or TRBD2 (5 bases each). Germline V gene sequence: CDR1 MDHEN, CDR2 SYDVKM. The CDR3 spans 12 residues. Trimming stripped 5 bases from V and 6 bases from J, with 11 bases between. CDR3 coding DNA: TGTGCCAGCAGTCTCCGAGGGGTCGAGCAGTACTTC. As protein: CASSLRGVEQYF. Full variable domain (missing parts from reference TRBV28 and TRBJ2-7): DVKVTQSSRYLVKRTGEKVFLECVQDMDHENMFWYRQDPGLGLRLIYFSYDVKMKEKGDIPEGYSVSREKKERFSLILESASTNQTSMYLCASSLRGVEQYFGPGTRLTVT.

The chain links TRBV15 to TRBJ2-1, with TRBD2 matching 10 bases. The CDR3 has 15 amino acids. The ends lost 1 base at V and 8 bases at J; junction bases unmatched: 5. The V gene's germline CDR1 is LNHNV and CDR2 YYDKDF (reference sequence). The CDR3, as DNA: TGTGCCACCAGCAGAGCGCTAGCGGGGGAGGATGAGCAGTTCTTC. Its protein is CATSRALAGEDEQFF.

This clone has just a few counts. The CDR3 region is CASSVDRDTGELFF. CDR3 coding DNA: TGCGCCAGCAGCGTAGACAGGGACACCGGGGAGCTGTTTTTT. The chain carries TRBV4-1 and TRBJ2-2; 7 bases match TRBD1. The CDR3 has 14 amino acids. With V trimmed by 5 bases and J by 3 bases, 3 bases remained unmatched. Germline values: CDR1 MGHRA, CDR2 YSYEKL.

This chain links TRBV10-2 with TRBJ2-5, with D perhaps TRBD1 (6 bases). The CDR3 spans 15 residues. V lost 8 bases to trimming and J lost 0 bases, with 16 bases between them. Germline lookup yields CDR1 WSHSY and CDR2 SAAADI. The CDR3 reads CASSTLDSNQETQYF. The CDR3 DNA follows: TGCGCCAGCTCCACCCTGGACAGCAACCAAGAGACCCAGTACTTC.

The chain joins TRBV2 to TRBJ2-2; D remains ambiguous. The germline CDR1 and CDR2 sequences are SNHLY and FYNNEI. The CDR3 is made up of 16 amino acids. The V gene lost 2 bases and the J gene lost 6 bases, with 16 bases spanning the gap. The CDR3 loop reads CASSETGMKPAGELFF. CDR3 DNA: TGTGCCAGCAGTGAAACGGGTATGAAGCCGGCCGGGGAGCTGTTTTTT.

This clone was seen only a few times. The chain is built from TRBV11-3 and TRBJ1-3; D gene ambiguous. Germline V gene lookup returns CDR1 SGHNT and CDR2 YENEEA. V was pared by 5 bases and J by 1 base, with 9 bases between. This CDR3 has 14 amino acids. The CDR3 here is CASSPQTSGNTIYF. The CDR3 DNA follows: TGTGCCAGCAGCCCTCAGACATCTGGAAACACCATATATTTT.

This clone came up a few times. DNA for the CDR3: TGTGCCAGCAAAGGGGTACTCGGAACTGAAGCTTTCTTT. The encoded protein is CASKGVLGTEAFF. The V call is TRBV6-8, the J call TRBJ1-1; possible D gene TRBD1, 5 bases. Germline-derived CDR1 and CDR2 are MNHGY and SAAAGT. The CDR3 contains 13 residues. Trimming left V 7 bases short and J 5 bases short, with 14 bases between.

The gene calls are TRBV30 and TRBJ2-2; no firm D call. Germline CDR1 GTSNPN, CDR2 SVGIG (reference sequence). V lost 1 base, J lost 6 bases, and 6 bases lay in between. The CDR3 spans 12 residues. CDR3 coding DNA: TGTGCCTGGAGTGGAACGGCCGGGGAGCTGTTTTTT. Translating it yields CAWSGTAGELFF.

The chain couples TRBV14 to TRBJ1-2; 8 nucleotides align to TRBD1. V dropped 1 base and J dropped 7; count of bases not matched to a gene: 11. Germline CDR1 reads SGHDN; CDR2 reads FVKESK. This CDR3 has 16 amino acids. Written as DNA, the CDR3 is TGTGCCAGCAGCCAAGTTGCCAGGGGGCCGGGGGTTGGCTACACCTTC. Translation: CASSQVARGPGVGYTF.